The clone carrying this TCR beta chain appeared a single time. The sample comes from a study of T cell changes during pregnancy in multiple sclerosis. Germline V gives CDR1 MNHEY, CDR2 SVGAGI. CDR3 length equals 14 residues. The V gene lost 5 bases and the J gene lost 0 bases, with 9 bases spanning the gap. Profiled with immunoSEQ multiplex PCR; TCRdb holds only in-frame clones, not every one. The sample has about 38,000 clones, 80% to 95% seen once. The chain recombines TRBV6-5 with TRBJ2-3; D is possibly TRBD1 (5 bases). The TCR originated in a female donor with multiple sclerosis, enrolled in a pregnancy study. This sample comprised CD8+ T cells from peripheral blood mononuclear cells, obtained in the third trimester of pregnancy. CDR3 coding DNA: TGTGCCAGCAGTGACAGCCTTAGCACAGATACGCAGTATTTT. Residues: CASSDSLSTDTQYF.